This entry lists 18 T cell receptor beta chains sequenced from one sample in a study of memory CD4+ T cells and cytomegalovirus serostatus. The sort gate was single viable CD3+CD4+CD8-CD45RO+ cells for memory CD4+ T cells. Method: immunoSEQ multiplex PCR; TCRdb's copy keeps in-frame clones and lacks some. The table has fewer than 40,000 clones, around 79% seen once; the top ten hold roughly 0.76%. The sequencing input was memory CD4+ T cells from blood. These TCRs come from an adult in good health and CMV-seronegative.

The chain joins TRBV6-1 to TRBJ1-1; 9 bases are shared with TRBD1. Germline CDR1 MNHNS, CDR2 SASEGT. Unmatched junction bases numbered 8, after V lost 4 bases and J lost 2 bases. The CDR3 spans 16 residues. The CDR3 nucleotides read TGTGCCAGCAGTGCTCGAGGGACAGGGAGAAACACTGAAGCTTTCTTT. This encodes CASSARGTGRNTEAFF.

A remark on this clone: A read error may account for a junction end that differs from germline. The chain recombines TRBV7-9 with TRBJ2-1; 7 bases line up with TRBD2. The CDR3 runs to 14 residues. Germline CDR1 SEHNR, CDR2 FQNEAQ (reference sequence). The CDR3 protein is CASSIAGSDNEQFF. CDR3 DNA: TGTGCCAGCAGCATAGCGGGTTCTGACAATGAGCAGTTCTTC.

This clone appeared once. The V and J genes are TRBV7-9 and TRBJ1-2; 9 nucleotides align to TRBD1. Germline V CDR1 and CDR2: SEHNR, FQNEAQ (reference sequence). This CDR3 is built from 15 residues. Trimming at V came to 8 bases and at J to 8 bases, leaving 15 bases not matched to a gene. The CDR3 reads CASPIRPGQGSGYTF. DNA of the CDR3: TGTGCCAGCCCCATACGTCCCGGACAGGGGAGCGGCTACACCTTC.

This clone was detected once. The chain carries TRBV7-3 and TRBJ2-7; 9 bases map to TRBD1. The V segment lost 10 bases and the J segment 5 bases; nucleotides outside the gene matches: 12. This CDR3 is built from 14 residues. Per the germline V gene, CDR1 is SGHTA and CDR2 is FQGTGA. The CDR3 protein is CAILSGTGRDEQYF. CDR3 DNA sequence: TGTGCCATACTATCAGGGACAGGGAGGGACGAGCAGTACTTC.

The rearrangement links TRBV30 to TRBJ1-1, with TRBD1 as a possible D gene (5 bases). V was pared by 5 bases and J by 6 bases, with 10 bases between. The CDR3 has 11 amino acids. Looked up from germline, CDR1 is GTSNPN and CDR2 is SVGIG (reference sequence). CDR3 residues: CAWGPGAEAFF. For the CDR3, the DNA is TGTGCCTGGGGTCCGGGGGCTGAAGCTTTCTTT.

The CDR3 nucleotides read TGTGCCAGCACAGGGGGGAAAGGATATGGCTACACCTTC. Its protein product is CASTGGKGYGYTF. The chain has TRBV11-3 and TRBJ1-2, with 7 bases fitting TRBD1. Germline values: CDR1 SGHNT, CDR2 YENEEA. V lost 7 bases and J lost 5; bases outside the gene matches: 7. This CDR3 spans 13 amino acids.

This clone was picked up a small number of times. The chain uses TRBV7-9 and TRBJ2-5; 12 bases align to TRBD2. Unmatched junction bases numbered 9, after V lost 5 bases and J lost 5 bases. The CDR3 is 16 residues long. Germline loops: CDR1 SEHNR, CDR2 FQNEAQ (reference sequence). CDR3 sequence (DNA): TGTGCCAGCAGCCCTGGACTAGCGGGGAGGGGGGAGACCCAGTACTTC. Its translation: CASSPGLAGRGETQYF.

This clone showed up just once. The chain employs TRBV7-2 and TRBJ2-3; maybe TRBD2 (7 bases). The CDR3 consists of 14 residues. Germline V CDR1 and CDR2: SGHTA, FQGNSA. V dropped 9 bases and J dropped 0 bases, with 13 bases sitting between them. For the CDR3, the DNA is TGTGCCAGTGCGGGGGCCCGAAGCACAGATACGCAGTATTTT. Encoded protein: CASAGARSTDTQYF.

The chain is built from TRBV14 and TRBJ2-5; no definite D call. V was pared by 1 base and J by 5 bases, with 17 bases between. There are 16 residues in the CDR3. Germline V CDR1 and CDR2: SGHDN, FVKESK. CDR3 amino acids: CASSQGYKGSYETQYF. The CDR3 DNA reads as TGTGCCAGCAGCCAAGGTTATAAGGGATCCTACGAGACCCAGTACTTC.

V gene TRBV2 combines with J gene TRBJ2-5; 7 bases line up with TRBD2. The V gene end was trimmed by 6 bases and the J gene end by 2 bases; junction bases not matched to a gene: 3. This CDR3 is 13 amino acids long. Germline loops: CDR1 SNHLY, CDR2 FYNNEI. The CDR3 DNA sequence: TGTGCCAGCAGCGGGGGACTACAAGAGACCCAGTACTTC. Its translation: CASSGGLQETQYF.

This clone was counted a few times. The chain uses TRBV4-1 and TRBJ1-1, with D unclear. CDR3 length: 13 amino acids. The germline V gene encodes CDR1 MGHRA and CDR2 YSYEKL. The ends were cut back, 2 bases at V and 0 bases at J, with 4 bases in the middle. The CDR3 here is CASSQPLNTEAFF. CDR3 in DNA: TGCGCCAGCAGCCAACCCCTGAACACTGAAGCTTTCTTT.

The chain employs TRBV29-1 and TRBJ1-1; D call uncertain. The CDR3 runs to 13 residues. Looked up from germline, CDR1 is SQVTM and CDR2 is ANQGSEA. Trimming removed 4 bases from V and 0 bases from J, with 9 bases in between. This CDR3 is CSVVTPVNTEAFF. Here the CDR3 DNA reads TGCAGCGTTGTCACCCCGGTGAACACTGAAGCTTTCTTT.

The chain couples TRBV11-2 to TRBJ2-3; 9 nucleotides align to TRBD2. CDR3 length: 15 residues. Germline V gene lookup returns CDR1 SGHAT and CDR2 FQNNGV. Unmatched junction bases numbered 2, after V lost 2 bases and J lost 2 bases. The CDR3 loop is CASSLSSGDTDTQYF. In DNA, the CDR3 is TGTGCCAGCAGCTTATCTAGCGGGGACACAGATACGCAGTATTTT.

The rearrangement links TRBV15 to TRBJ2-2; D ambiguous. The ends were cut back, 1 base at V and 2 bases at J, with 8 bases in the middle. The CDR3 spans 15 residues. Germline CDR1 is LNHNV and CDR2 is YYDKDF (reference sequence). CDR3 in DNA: TGTGCCACCAGCAGAGCTTACTCTAACACCGGGGAGCTGTTTTTT. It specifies CATSRAYSNTGELFF.

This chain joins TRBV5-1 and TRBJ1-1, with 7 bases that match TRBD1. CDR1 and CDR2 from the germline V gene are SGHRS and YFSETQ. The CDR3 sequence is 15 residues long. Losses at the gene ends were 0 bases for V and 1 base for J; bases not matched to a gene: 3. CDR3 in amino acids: CASSLGGGKNTEAFF. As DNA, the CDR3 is TGCGCCAGCAGCTTGGGAGGGGGCAAGAACACTGAAGCTTTCTTT.

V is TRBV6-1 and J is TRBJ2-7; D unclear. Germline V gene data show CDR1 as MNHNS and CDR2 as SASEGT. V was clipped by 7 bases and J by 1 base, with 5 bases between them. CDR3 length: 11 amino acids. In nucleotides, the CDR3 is TGTGCCAGCACCAAGTCCTACGAGCAGTACTTC. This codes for CASTKSYEQYF.

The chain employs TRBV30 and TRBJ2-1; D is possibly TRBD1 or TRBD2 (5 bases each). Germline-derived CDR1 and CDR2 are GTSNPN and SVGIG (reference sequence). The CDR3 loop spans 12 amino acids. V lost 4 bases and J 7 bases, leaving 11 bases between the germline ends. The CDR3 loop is CAWTLGGNEQFF. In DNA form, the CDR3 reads TGTGCCTGGACCCTTGGGGGTAATGAGCAGTTCTTC.

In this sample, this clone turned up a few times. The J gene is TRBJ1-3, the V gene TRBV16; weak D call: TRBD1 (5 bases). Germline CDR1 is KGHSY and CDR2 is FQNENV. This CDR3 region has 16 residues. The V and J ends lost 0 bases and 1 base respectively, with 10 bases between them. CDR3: CASSQSSGRSGNTIYF. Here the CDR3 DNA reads TGTGCCAGCAGCCAATCGTCAGGGAGGTCTGGAAACACCATATATTTT. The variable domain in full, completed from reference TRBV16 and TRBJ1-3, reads GEEVAQTPKHLVRGEGQKAKLYCAPIKGHSYVFWYQQVLKNEFKFLISFQNENVFDETGMPKERFSAKCLPNSPCSLEIQATKLEDSAVYFCASSQSSGRSGNTIYFGEGSWLTVV.